The clone carrying this T cell receptor beta chain was seen more than once but under ten times. These data originate in a study of blood T cell repertoires in COVID-19. This CDR3 is 18 amino acids long. V lost 1 base to trimming and J lost 2 bases; unmatched junction nucleotides: 10. Looked up from germline, CDR1 is SNHLY and CDR2 is FYNNEI. TCRdb keeps only in-frame clones here, not all; method: immunoSEQ multiplex PCR. The sample contains approximately 200,000 clones, approximately 78% of which appear only once. This clonotype was obtained from a woman of 80 years or more with COVID-19, enrolled during active disease. The chain employs TRBV2 and TRBJ1-5; 8 bases align to TRBD1. The sample taken for sequencing was peripheral blood. The CDR3 region has the DNA TGTGCCAGCAGTGAAGTTAGGACAGGGTTTTTAGGCAATCAGCCCCAGCATTTT. Translated, it gives CASSEVRTGFLGNQPQHF.